A selection of T cell receptor beta chains follows, all from one sample in a study of response to subunit inactivated influenza vaccine. TCRdb reanalysed the RT-PCR reads using MiXCR and keeps one entry per CDR3 protein. The repertoire holds about 650,000 distinct CDR3 sequences, with 15% to 18% as singletons. The input for sequencing was PBMCs from blood, taken 12 days after vaccination. These receptors were taken from a man aged 50 to 60 who received an inactivated influenza vaccine. The CDR3 runs from the conserved cysteine through the conserved F or W. Fields, in order: V gene, D gene, J gene, clone size, CDR3 protein, CDR3 DNA. D genes are given only for firm matches. Clone size is stated in some rows and not others, as once, few, many or a class when expanded.

V: TRBV28; D: .; J: TRBJ1-5; size: .; CDR3: CASGWDQPQHF; DNA: TGTGCCAGCGGGTGGGATCAGCCCCAGCATTTT
V: TRBV29-1; D: TRBD1; J: TRBJ2-7; size: .; CDR3: CSVEGDRERQYF; DNA: TGCAGCGTTGAAGGGGACAGGGAGAGGCAGTACTTC
V: TRBV4-2; D: TRBD1; J: TRBJ2-7; size: .; CDR3: CASSQDLGSGTAYEQYF; DNA: TGTGCCAGCAGCCAAGATTTGGGTTCCGGGACAGCCTACGAGCAGTACTTC
V: TRBV2; D: TRBD1; J: TRBJ2-2; size: few; CDR3: CASAGTGGFGELFF; DNA: TGTGCCAGCGCCGGGACAGGGGGCTTCGGGGAGCTGTTTTTT
V: TRBV28; D: TRBD2; J: TRBJ2-2; size: .; CDR3: CVSESGLGDTGELFF; DNA: TGTGTCAGTGAATCGGGACTAGGGGACACCGGGGAGCTGTTTTTT
V: TRBV28; D: TRBD1; J: TRBJ2-7; size: .; CDR3: CASSPAGQGAHEQYF; DNA: TGTGCCAGCAGTCCAGCCGGACAGGGGGCTCACGAGCAGTACTTC
V: TRBV11-2; D: TRBD1; J: TRBJ2-1; size: .; CDR3: CASSSHTLVGDRGGREQFF; DNA: TGTGCCAGCAGCTCCCATACCCTTGTGGGGGACAGGGGTGGTCGGGAGCAGTTCTTC
V: TRBV11-2; D: TRBD2; J: TRBJ2-3; size: .; CDR3: CASSLVPGLETDTQYF; DNA: TGTGCCAGCAGCTTAGTACCGGGACTAGAGACAGATACGCAGTATTTT
V: TRBV11-2; D: TRBD1; J: TRBJ2-2; size: .; CDR3: CASSVTGGGVGELFF; DNA: TGTGCCAGCAGCGTGACAGGGGGTGGGGTCGGGGAGCTGTTTTTT
V: TRBV5-1; D: TRBD1; J: TRBJ2-1; size: many; CDR3: CASSLSFDRGRNEQFF; DNA: TGCGCCAGCAGCTTGAGTTTCGACAGGGGAAGAAATGAGCAGTTCTTC
V: TRBV12-3/TRBV12-4; D: .; J: TRBJ2-3; size: .; CDR3: CASSFLLGRSFSVGTDTQYF; DNA: TGTGCCAGCAGTTTCCTTTTAGGACGCTCGTTTTCTGTAGGCACAGATACGCAGTATTTT
V: TRBV3-1; D: .; J: TRBJ2-3; size: few; CDR3: CASSQVIIDTQYF; DNA: TGTGCCAGCAGCCAAGTAATTATAGATACGCAGTATTTT
V: TRBV6-2/TRBV6-3; D: TRBD1; J: TRBJ2-1; size: .; CDR3: CASRLGTGPLHYNEQFF; DNA: TGTGCCAGCAGGCTTGGGACAGGACCCCTGCACTACAATGAGCAGTTCTTC
V: TRBV28; D: TRBD1; J: TRBJ1-5; size: few; CDR3: CASSLGQGINQPQHF; DNA: TGTGCCAGCAGTCTGGGACAGGGGATCAATCAGCCCCAGCATTTT
V: TRBV5-1; D: TRBD2; J: TRBJ2-1; size: .; CDR3: CASSVDLSGGAYNEQFF; DNA: TGCGCCAGCAGCGTAGATCTTAGCGGGGGGGCCTACAATGAGCAGTTCTTC
V: TRBV2; D: .; J: TRBJ1-6; size: .; CDR3: CASSDLAANSPLHF; DNA: TGTGCCAGCAGTGACCTTGCGGCTAATTCACCCCTCCACTTT
V: TRBV6-2/TRBV6-3; D: .; J: TRBJ1-1; size: few; CDR3: CASSRGQVAVRNTEAFF; DNA: TGTGCCAGCAGTCGGGGCCAGGTGGCGGTCCGGAACACTGAAGCTTTCTTT
V: TRBV7-2; D: .; J: TRBJ2-3; size: few; CDR3: CASSTRVGSGTDTQYF; DNA: TGTGCCAGCAGCACCAGGGTTGGGTCGGGCACAGATACGCAGTATTTT
V: TRBV11-2; D: TRBD2; J: TRBJ2-5; size: .; CDR3: CASSSSGGAIWETQYF; DNA: TGTGCCAGCAGTTCTAGCGGGGGGGCGATCTGGGAGACCCAGTACTTC
V: TRBV6-2/TRBV6-3; D: .; J: TRBJ2-2; size: few; CDR3: CASSSPGGITGELFF; DNA: TGTGCCAGCTCATCTCCAGGGGGGATCACCGGGGAGCTGTTTTTT
V: TRBV9; D: .; J: TRBJ2-1; size: few; CDR3: CASSVALEARGEQFF; DNA: TGTGCCAGCAGCGTAGCACTAGAGGCGCGGGGCGAGCAGTTCTTC
V: TRBV28; D: TRBD1; J: TRBJ2-1; size: many; CDR3: CASSLPGQGAFNEQFF; DNA: TGTGCCAGCAGTCTTCCAGGACAGGGGGCTTTTAATGAGCAGTTCTTC